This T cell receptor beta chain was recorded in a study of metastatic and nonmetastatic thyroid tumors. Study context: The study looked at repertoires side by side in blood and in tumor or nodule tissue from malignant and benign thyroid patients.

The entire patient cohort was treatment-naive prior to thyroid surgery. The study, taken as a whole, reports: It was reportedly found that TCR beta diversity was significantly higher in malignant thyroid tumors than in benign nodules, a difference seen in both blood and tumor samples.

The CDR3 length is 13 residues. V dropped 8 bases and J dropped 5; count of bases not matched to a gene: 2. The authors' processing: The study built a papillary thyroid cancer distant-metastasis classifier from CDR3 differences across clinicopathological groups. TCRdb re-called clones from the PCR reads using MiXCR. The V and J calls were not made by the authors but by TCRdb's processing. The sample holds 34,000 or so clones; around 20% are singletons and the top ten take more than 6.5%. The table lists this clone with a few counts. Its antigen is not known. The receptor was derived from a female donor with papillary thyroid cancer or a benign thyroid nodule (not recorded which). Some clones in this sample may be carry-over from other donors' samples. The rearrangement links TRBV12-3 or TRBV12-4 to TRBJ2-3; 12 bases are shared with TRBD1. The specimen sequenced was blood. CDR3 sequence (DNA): TGTGCCAGCGGGGACAGGGGGCGAGATACGCAGTATTTT. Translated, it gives CASGDRGRDTQYF.